Many counts were recorded for the clone carrying this T cell receptor (beta chain). These data come from a study of regulatory T cells in long-lasting Graves disease. The time point denotes: newly diagnosed GD, antithyroid drugs for less than 3 months. Construction of the TCR library relied on RNA isolated from PBMCs. Arm-PCR of CDR3 regions and iRepertoire HTBI primers were used to build TCR beta libraries. One entry per CDR3 protein, called by TCRdb with MiXCR from the multiplex PCR reads. The sample holds 400,000 to 500,000 distinct CDR3 sequences, about 17% seen once. Another study also made use of these data, one on T cells in Graves' hyperthyroidism and ophthalmopathy. That work adds: A set of HTBI primers served as the primers for a first-round RT-PCR of the TCR CDR3.

The input for sequencing was peripheral blood mononuclear cells (PBMCs), taken at new diagnosis, from a patient treated with antithyroid drugs. The source is a woman aged 25 to 39 with Graves disease.

The CDR3 here is CASSSTGGGVRTQYF. The CDR3 DNA sequence: TGTGCCAGCAGTTCCACGGGGGGCGGGGTTCGGACCCAGTACTTC. This chain uses TRBV28 with TRBJ2-5; D is perhaps TRBD2 (7 bases). This CDR3 region has 15 residues. Trimming pared 4 bases from V and 7 bases from J, leaving 19 bases between. The germline CDR1 and CDR2 sequences are MDHEN and SYDVKM.